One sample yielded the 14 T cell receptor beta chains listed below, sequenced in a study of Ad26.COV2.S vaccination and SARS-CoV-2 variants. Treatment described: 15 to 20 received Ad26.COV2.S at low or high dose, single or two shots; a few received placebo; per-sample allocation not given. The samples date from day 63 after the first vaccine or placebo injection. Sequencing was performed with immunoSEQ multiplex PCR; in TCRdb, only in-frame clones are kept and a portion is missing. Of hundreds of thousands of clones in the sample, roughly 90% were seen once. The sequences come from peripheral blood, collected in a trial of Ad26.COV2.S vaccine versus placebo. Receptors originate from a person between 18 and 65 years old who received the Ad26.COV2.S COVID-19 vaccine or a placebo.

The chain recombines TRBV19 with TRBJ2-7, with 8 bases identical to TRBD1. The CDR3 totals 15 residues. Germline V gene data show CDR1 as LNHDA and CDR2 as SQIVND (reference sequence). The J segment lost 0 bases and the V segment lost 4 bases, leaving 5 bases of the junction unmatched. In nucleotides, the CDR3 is TGTGCCAGTAGTAAGCGACAGGGGCCCTCCTACGAGCAGTACTTC. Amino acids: CASSKRQGPSYEQYF. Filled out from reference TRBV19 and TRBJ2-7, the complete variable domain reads DGGITQSPKYLFRKEGQNVTLSCEQNLNHDAMYWYRQDPGQGLRLIYYSQIVNDFQKGDIAEGYSVSREKKESFPLTVTSAQKNPTAFYLCASSKRQGPSYEQYFGPGTRLTVT.

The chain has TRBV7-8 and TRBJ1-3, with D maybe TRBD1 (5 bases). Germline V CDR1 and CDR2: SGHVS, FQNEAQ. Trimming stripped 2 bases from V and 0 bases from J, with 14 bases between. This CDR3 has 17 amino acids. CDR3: CASSLQSGSHSGNTIYF. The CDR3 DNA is TGTGCCAGCAGCTTACAGTCAGGGTCCCACTCTGGAAACACCATATATTTT. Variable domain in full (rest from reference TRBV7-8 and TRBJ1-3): GAGVSQSPRYKVAKRGQDVALRCDPISGHVSLFWYQQALGQGPEFLTYFQNEAQLDKSGLPSDRFFAERPEGSVSTLKIQRTQQEDSAVYLCASSLQSGSHSGNTIYFGEGSWLTVV.

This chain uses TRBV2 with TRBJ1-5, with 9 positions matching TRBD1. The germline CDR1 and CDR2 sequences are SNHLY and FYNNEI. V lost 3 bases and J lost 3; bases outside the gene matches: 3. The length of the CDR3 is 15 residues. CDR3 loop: CASSEGQGSNQPQHF. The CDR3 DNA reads TGTGCCAGCAGTGAGGGACAGGGATCCAATCAGCCCCAGCATTTT.

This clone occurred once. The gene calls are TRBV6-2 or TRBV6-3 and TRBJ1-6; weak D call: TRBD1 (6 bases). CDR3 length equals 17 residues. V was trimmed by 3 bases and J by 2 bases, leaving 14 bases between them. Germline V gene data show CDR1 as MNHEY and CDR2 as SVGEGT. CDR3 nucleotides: TGTGCCAGCAGTTATGCCGGCAGGGGCCCCTATAATTCACCCCTCCACTTT. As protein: CASSYAGRGPYNSPLHF.

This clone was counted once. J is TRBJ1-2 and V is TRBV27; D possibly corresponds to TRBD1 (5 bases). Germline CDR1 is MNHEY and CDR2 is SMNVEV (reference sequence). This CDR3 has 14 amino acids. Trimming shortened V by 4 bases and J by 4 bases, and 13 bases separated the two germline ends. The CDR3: CASSYLTEPYGYTF. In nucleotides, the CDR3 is TGTGCCAGCAGTTACCTGACAGAACCCTATGGCTACACCTTC.

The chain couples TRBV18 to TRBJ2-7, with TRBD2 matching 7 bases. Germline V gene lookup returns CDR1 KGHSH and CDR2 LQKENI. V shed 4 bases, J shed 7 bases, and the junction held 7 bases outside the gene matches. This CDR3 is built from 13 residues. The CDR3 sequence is CASSRTRSWEQYF. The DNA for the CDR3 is TGTGCCAGCTCACGGACTAGGTCTTGGGAGCAGTACTTC.

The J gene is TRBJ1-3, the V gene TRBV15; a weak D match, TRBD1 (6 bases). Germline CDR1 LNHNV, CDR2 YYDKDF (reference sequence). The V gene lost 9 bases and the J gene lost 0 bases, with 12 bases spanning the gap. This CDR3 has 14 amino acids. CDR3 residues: CATTTGSSGNTIYF. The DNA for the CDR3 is TGTGCCACTACCACAGGGTCCTCTGGAAACACCATATATTTT. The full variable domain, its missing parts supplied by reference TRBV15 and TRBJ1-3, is DAMVIQNPRYQVTQFGKPVTLSCSQTLNHNVMYWYQQKSSQAPKLLFHYYDKDFNNEADTPDNFQSRRPNTSFCFLDIRSPGLGDTAMYLCATTTGSSGNTIYFGEGSWLTVV.

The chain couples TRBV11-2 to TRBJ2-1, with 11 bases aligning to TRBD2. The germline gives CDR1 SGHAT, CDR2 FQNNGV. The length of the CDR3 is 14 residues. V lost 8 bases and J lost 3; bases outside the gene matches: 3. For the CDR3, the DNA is TGTGCCAGCCACACTAGCGGGAGCTACAATGAGCAGTTCTTC. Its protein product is CASHTSGSYNEQFF.

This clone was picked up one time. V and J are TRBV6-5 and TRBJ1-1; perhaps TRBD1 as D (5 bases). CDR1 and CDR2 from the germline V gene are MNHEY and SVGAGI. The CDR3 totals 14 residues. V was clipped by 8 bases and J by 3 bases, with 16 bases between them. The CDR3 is CASGPAREYTEAFF. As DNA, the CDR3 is TGTGCCAGCGGCCCCGCCAGGGAGTACACTGAAGCTTTCTTT.

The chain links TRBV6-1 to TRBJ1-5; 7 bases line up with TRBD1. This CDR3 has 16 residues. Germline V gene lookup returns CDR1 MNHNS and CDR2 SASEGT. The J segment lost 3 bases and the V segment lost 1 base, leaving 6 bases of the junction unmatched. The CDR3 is CASSEGQGGVNQPQHF. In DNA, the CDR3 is TGTGCCAGCAGTGAAGGCCAAGGGGGCGTCAATCAGCCCCAGCATTTT.

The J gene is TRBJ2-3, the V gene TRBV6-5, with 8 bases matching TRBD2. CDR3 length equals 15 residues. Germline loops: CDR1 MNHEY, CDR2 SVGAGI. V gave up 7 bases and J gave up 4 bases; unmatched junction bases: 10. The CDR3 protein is CASKMGLVSPDTQYF. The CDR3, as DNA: TGTGCCAGCAAGATGGGACTAGTGAGCCCAGATACGCAGTATTTT.

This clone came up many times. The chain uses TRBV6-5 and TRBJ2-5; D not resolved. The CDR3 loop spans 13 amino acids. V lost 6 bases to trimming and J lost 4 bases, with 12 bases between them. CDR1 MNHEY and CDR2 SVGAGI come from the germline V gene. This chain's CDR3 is CASSPKGVETQYF. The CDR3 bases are TGTGCCAGCAGCCCGAAGGGCGTAGAGACCCAGTACTTC.

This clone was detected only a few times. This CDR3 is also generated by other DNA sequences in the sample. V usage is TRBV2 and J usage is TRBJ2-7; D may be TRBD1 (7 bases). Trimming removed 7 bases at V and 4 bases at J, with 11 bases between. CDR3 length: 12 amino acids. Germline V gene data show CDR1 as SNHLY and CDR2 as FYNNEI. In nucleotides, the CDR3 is TGTGCCAGCACGGGGGACAGTTACGAGCAGTACTTC. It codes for CASTGDSYEQYF.

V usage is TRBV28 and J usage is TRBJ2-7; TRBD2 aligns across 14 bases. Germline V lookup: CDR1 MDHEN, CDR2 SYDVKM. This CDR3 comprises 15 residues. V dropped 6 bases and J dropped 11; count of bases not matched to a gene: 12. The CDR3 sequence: CASSSGGLAGDTEYF. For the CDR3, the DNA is TGTGCCAGCAGCTCCGGGGGACTAGCGGGGGACACGGAGTACTTC.